Listed here are 18 T cell receptor beta chains from one sample, sequenced in a study of cytomegalovirus exposure and HLA in healthy donors. PCR used 60 Vbeta primers and 13 Jbeta primers. TCRdb keeps only in-frame clones here, not all; method: immunoSEQ multiplex PCR. The data hold about 200,000 clones, with approximately 88% observed a single time. The sequenced material came from PBMCs. These receptors all stem from a boy younger than 10 in good health and CMV-seronegative.

V and J are TRBV4-1 and TRBJ2-7, with 12 bases fitting TRBD2. Per germline, CDR1 MGHRA and CDR2 YSYEKL. This CDR3 contains 15 residues. The junction had 2 bases not matched to a gene; V was cut back by 4 bases and J by 1 base. The CDR3 DNA sequence: TGCGCCAGCAGCCGGACTAGCGGGGAGTCCTACGAGCAGTACTTC. As protein: CASSRTSGESYEQYF.

This chain joins TRBV6-1 and TRBJ2-2; no clear D gene. Per germline, CDR1 MNHNS and CDR2 SASEGT. The CDR3 runs 14 residues. V was shortened by 6 bases and J by 2 bases, with 10 bases between the two germline ends. CDR3 residues: CASRTRRNTGELFF. The CDR3 DNA reads as TGTGCCAGCAGGACACGGCGAAACACCGGGGAGCTGTTTTTT.

The chain couples TRBV7-2 to TRBJ1-4; perhaps TRBD1 as D (6 bases). This CDR3 has 16 residues. The germline CDR1 and CDR2 sequences are SGHTA and FQGNSA. The V and J ends lost 4 bases and 2 bases respectively, with 14 bases between them. This CDR3 reads CASSSQRGYTNEKLFF. CDR3 nucleotide sequence: TGTGCCAGCAGCTCGCAAAGGGGGTACACTAATGAAAAACTGTTTTTT.

The genes are TRBV4-1 and TRBJ2-7; D may be TRBD1 (6 bases). This CDR3 has 13 amino acids. V lost 1 base and J 4 bases, leaving 8 bases between the germline ends. Germline loops: CDR1 MGHRA, CDR2 YSYEKL. CDR3 residues: CASSQVGGYEQYF. DNA of the CDR3: TGCGCCAGCAGCCAAGTAGGGGGTTACGAGCAGTACTTC.

The V gene is TRBV9, the J gene TRBJ2-3; TRBD2 matches at 10 bases. Trimming cost V 5 bases and J 4 bases; bases outside gene matches: 7. The V gene's germline CDR1 is SGDLS and CDR2 YYNGEE. This CDR3 has 15 amino acids. DNA for the CDR3: TGTGCCAGCAGTGACAGCGGGAGGGCCTCAGATACGCAGTATTTT. This sequence encodes CASSDSGRASDTQYF.

The genes are TRBV19 and TRBJ2-5; D is perhaps TRBD2 (6 bases). This CDR3 comprises 15 residues. Deletions cut 4 bases from V and 1 base from J, with 13 bases between. The germline V gene encodes CDR1 LNHDA and CDR2 SQIVND (reference sequence). The CDR3 is CASSKGLRGQETQYF. The CDR3 DNA reads TGTGCCAGTAGTAAGGGACTTCGGGGCCAAGAGACCCAGTACTTC.

The chain joins TRBV30 to TRBJ2-2; 7 nucleotides line up with TRBD1. Germline trimming cut 3 bases from V and 1 base from J; bases unmatched to any gene: 5. The CDR3 loop spans 15 amino acids. Looked up from germline, CDR1 is GTSNPN and CDR2 is SVGIG (reference sequence). CDR3 nucleotides: TGTGCCTGGAGGCCCCGGACAGGGAACACCGGGGAGCTGTTTTTT. Translated, it gives CAWRPRTGNTGELFF.

The chain has TRBV9 and TRBJ1-1; D perhaps matches TRBD1 (6 bases). The CDR3 is made up of 15 amino acids. Germline loops: CDR1 SGDLS, CDR2 YYNGEE. V was pared by 4 bases and J by 4 bases, with 17 bases between. The CDR3 DNA is TGTGCCAGCAGCACCGGACAGAGCTGGGCCACTGAAGCTTTCTTT. Its translation: CASSTGQSWATEAFF.

V gene TRBV6-5 combines with J gene TRBJ1-1; the D gene is possibly TRBD1 (6 bases). Per the germline V gene, CDR1 is MNHEY and CDR2 is SVGAGI. The length of the CDR3 is 15 residues. V lost 6 bases and J 5 bases, leaving 19 bases between the germline ends. CDR3 sequence: CASSPWEGGTTEAFF. CDR3 nucleotides: TGTGCCAGCAGCCCCTGGGAGGGGGGTACGACTGAAGCTTTCTTT.

This chain joins TRBV7-2 and TRBJ1-5, with D possibly matching TRBD1 (5 bases). Per germline, CDR1 SGHTA and CDR2 FQGNSA. Trimming removed 8 bases at V and 9 bases at J, with 23 bases between. The CDR3 is made up of 15 amino acids. The DNA of the CDR3 is TGTGCCAGCCGCGAACGGGGGGGGTCCCCCTGGCCCCAGCATTTT. Translating gives CASRERGGSPWPQHF.

The CDR3 sequence: CASSNRDIEPYEQYF. The CDR3 DNA is TGTGCCAGCAGCAACCGGGACATAGAGCCCTACGAGCAGTACTTC. The chain joins TRBV21-1 to TRBJ2-7; TRBD1 reflects the table's D call only, with no check against the DNA. TRBV21-1 is given as a pseudogene. The CDR3 length is 15 residues.

This clone has a handful of counts. The rearrangement uses TRBV13 and TRBJ2-7; possible D gene TRBD2, 6 bases. The V gene's germline CDR1 is PRHDT and CDR2 FYEKMQ (reference sequence). The CDR3 sequence is 14 residues long. The V and J ends lost 3 bases and 5 bases respectively, with 14 bases between them. CDR3 bases: TGTGCCAGCAGCTTGGGGGGATTCCCCCACGAGCAGTACTTC. Translation gives CASSLGGFPHEQYF.

CDR3 DNA sequence: TGTGCCAGCAGTGAGCCGTACGAGGGTTACACCTTC. It codes for CASSEPYEGYTF. The gene calls are TRBV6-1 and TRBJ1-2; D not resolved. Trimming took 3 bases from V and 11 from J, leaving 13 bases between them. The CDR3 contains 12 residues. Germline V gives CDR1 MNHNS, CDR2 SASEGT.

V and J are TRBV5-8 and TRBJ2-1; TRBD2 matches 13 bases. This CDR3 is built from 19 residues. The trim removed 4 bases at V and 0 bases at J, leaving 10 bases unmatched. Germline V gene sequence: CDR1 SGHTS, CDR2 YDEGEE. The CDR3 coding sequence is TGTGCCAGCAGCCCGGCCGGGACTAGCGGGGTGAGCTCCTACAATGAGCAGTTCTTC. This codes for CASSPAGTSGVSSYNEQFF.

CDR3 bases: TGTGCCAGCAGCCCCTCAGCGATCACCTACAATGAGCAGTTCTTC. Translating it yields CASSPSAITYNEQFF. The chain has TRBV7-2 and TRBJ2-1; D is undetermined. The V gene's germline CDR1 is SGHTA and CDR2 FQGNSA. The CDR3 totals 15 residues. Trimming pared 5 bases from V and 2 bases from J, leaving 13 bases between. Full variable domain (outside the CDR3, taken from reference TRBV7-2 and TRBJ2-1): GAGVSQSPSNKVTEKGKDVELRCDPISGHTALYWYRQSLGQGLEFLIYFQGNSAPDKSGLPSDRFSAERTGGSVSTLTIQRTQQEDSAVYLCASSPSAITYNEQFFGPGTRLTVL.

This rearrangement joins TRBV9 to TRBJ2-1, with a possible D match to TRBD2 (5 bases). V was cut by 0 bases and J by 0 bases, with 10 bases left in between. This CDR3 comprises 16 residues. Germline CDR1 is SGDLS and CDR2 is YYNGEE. The CDR3 reads CASSVADLSSYNEQFF. CDR3 sequence (DNA): TGTGCCAGCAGCGTAGCGGACTTAAGCTCCTACAATGAGCAGTTCTTC.

This clone was seen just once. The rearrangement links TRBV5-1 to TRBJ2-1; 15 nucleotides match TRBD2. Unmatched junction bases numbered 13, after V lost 3 bases and J lost 12 bases. Germline V gives CDR1 SGHRS, CDR2 YFSETQ. The CDR3 sequence is 17 residues long. The CDR3 sequence: CASSSTTRTSGRVGQFF. CDR3 in DNA: TGCGCCAGCAGCTCCACTACACGGACTAGCGGGAGGGTGGGGCAGTTCTTC.

This sequence joins TRBV29-1 and TRBJ2-7; 8 nucleotides match TRBD1. With V trimmed by 5 bases and J by 5 bases, 2 bases remained unmatched. The CDR3 runs 11 residues. Germline V gives CDR1 SQVTM, CDR2 ANQGSEA. The CDR3 protein is CSVTTGDEQYF. DNA of the CDR3: TGCAGCGTTACGACAGGGGACGAGCAGTACTTC.